The subject of this entry is one TCR beta chain. This sample was included in a study of blood T cell repertoires in COVID-19. The CDR3 sequence is 16 residues long. Sequenced by immunoSEQ multiplex PCR; TCRdb stores in-frame clones only, minus some. The repertoire includes about 86,000 clones, approximately 80% of them detected once, and roughly a third sits in the top ten. Source material: peripheral blood. The chain couples TRBV21-1 to TRBJ2-7; TRBD2 is the table's D call, not checked against the DNA. TRBV21-1 is shown as a pseudogene. This sequence was found in a woman older than 75 with active or convalescent COVID-19. The CDR3 DNA sequence: TGTGCCAGCAGCAAAGAGGCTAGCGGGAGTCTATACGAGCAGTACTTC. The encoded protein is CASSKEASGSLYEQYF.